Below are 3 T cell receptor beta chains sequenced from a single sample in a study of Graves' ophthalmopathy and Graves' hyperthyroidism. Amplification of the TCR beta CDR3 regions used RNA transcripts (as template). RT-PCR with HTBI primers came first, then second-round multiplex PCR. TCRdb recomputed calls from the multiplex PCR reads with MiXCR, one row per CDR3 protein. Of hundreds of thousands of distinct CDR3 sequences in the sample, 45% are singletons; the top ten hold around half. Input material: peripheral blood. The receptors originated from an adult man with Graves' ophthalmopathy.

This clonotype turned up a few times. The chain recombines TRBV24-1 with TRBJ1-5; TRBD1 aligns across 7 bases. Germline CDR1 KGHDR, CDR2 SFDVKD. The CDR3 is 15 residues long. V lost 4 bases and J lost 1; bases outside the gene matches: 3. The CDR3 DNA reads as TGTGCCACCAGTGACCCGGGACAGAGCAATCAGCCCCAGCATTTT. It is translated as CATSDPGQSNQPQHF.

CDR3 DNA sequence: TGCAGCGTTGAAAAAACAGGGGACACTGAAGCTTTCTTT. Amino acid sequence: CSVEKTGDTEAFF. This chain connects TRBV29-1 to TRBJ1-1, with 7 nucleotides matching TRBD1. J was trimmed by 3 bases and V by 2 bases; bases with no gene match: 3. The CDR3 consists of 13 residues. Germline-derived CDR1 and CDR2 are SQVTM and ANQGSEA. Filled out from reference TRBV29-1 and TRBJ1-1, the complete variable domain reads SAVISQKPSRDICQRGTSLTIQCQVDSQVTMMFWYRQQPGQSLTLIATANQGSEATYESGFVIDKFPISRPNLTFSTLTVSNMSPEDSSIYLCSVEKTGDTEAFFGQGTRLTVV.

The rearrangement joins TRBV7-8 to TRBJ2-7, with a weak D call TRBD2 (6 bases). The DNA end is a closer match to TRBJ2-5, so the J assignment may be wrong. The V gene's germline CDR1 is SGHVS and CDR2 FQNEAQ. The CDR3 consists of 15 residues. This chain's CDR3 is CASSTGLTGQETQYF. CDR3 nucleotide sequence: TGTGCCAGCAGCACGGGACTGACTGGGCAAGAGACCCAGTACTTC.